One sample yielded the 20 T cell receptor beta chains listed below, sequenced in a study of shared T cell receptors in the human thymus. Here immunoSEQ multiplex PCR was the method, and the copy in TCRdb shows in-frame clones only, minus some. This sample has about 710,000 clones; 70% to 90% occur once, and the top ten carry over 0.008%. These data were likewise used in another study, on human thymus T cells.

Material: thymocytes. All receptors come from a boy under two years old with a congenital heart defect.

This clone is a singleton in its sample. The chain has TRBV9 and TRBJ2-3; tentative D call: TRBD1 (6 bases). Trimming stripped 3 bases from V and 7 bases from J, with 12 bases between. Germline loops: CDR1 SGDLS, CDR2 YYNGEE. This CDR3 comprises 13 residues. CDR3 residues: CASSARRGYTQYF. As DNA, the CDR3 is TGTGCCAGCAGCGCCCGAAGGGGGTATACGCAGTATTTT.

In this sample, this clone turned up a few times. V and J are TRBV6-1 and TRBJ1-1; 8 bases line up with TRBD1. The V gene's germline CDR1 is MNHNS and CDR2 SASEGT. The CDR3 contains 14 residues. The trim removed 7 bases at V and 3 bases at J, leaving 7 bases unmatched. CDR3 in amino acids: CASTGGRGDTEAFF. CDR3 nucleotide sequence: TGTGCCAGCACAGGGGGCAGGGGTGACACTGAAGCTTTCTTT.

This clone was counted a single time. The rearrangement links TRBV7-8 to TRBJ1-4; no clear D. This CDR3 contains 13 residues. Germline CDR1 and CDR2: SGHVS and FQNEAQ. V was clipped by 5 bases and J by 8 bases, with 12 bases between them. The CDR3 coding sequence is TGTGCCAGCAGCCACACCCGGGAGGAAAAACTGTTTTTT. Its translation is CASSHTREEKLFF. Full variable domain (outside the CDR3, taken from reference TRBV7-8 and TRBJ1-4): GAGVSQSPRYKVAKRGQDVALRCDPISGHVSLFWYQQALGQGPEFLTYFQNEAQLDKSGLPSDRFFAERPEGSVSTLKIQRTQQEDSAVYLCASSHTREEKLFFGSGTQLSVL.

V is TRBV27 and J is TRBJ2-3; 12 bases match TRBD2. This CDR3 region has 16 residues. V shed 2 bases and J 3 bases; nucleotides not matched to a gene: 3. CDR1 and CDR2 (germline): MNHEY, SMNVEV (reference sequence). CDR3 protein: CASSLLLAGGTDTQYF. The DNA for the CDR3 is TGTGCCAGCAGTTTACTACTAGCGGGGGGAACAGATACGCAGTATTTT.

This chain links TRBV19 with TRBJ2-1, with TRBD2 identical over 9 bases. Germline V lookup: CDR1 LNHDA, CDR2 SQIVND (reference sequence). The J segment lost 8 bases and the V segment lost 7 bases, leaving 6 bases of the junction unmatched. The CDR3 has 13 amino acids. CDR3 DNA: TGTGCCAGTACGGGGACTAGCAACGATGAGCAGTTCTTC. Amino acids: CASTGTSNDEQFF.

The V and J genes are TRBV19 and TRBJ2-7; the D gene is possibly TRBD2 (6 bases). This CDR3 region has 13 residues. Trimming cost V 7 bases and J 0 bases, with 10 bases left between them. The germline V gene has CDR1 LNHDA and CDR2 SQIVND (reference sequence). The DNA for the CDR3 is TGTGCCAGTAAAGGAGGGCACTCCTACGAGCAGTACTTC. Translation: CASKGGHSYEQYF.

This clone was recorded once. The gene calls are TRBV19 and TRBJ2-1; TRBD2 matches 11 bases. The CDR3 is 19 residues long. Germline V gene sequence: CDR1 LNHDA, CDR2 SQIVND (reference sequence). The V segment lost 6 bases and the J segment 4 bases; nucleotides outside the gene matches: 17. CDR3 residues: CASRGRKDRLAGRYNEQFF. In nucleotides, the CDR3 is TGTGCCAGTAGGGGGAGGAAGGACAGACTAGCGGGGCGGTACAATGAGCAGTTCTTC.

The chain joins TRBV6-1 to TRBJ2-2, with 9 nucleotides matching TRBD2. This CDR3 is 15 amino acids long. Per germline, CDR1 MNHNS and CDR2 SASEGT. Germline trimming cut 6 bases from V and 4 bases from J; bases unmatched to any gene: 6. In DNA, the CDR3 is TGTGCCAGCAGGGGGCTAGCGGGACCCACCGGGGAGCTGTTTTTT. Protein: CASRGLAGPTGELFF.

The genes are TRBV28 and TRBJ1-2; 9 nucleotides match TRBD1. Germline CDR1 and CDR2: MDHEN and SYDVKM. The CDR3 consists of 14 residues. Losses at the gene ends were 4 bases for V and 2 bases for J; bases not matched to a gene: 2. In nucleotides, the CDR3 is TGTGCCAGCAGTTGGGACAGGGCCAACTATGGCTACACCTTC. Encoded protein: CASSWDRANYGYTF.

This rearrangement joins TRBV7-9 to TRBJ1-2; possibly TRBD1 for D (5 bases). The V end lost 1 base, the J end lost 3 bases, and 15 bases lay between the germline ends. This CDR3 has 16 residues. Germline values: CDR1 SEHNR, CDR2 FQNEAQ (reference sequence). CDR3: CASSLEGTRRDYGYTF. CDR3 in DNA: TGTGCCAGCAGCTTAGAAGGGACTCGAAGGGACTATGGCTACACCTTC.

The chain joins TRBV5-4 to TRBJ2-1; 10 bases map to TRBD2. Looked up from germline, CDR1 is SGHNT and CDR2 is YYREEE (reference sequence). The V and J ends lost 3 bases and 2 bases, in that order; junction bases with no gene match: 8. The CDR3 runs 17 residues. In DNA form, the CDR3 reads TGTGCCAGCAGCTGGACCCAAGCGGGAGGGCCCTACAATGAGCAGTTCTTC. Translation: CASSWTQAGGPYNEQFF.

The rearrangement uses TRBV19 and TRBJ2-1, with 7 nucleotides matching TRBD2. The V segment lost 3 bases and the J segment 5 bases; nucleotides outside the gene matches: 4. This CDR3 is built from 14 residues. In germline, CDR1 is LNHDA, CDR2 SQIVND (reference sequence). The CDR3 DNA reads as TGTGCCAGTAGTATCCCTAGCGGCCACAATGAGCAGTTCTTC. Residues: CASSIPSGHNEQFF. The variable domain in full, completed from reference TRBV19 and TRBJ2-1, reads DGGITQSPKYLFRKEGQNVTLSCEQNLNHDAMYWYRQDPGQGLRLIYYSQIVNDFQKGDIAEGYSVSREKKESFPLTVTSAQKNPTAFYLCASSIPSGHNEQFFGPGTRLTVL.

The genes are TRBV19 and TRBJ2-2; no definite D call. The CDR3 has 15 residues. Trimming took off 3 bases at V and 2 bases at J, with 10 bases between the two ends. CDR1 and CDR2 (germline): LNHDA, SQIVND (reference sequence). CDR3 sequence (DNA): TGTGCCAGTAGTATCCCAACAAGAAACACCGGGGAGCTGTTTTTT. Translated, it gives CASSIPTRNTGELFF.

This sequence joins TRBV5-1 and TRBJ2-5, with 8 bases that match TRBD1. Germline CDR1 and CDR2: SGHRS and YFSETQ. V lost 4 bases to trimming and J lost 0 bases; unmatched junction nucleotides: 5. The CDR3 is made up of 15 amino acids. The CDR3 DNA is TGCGCCAGCAGCCAGGACAGGGTGTACCAAGAGACCCAGTACTTC. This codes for CASSQDRVYQETQYF.

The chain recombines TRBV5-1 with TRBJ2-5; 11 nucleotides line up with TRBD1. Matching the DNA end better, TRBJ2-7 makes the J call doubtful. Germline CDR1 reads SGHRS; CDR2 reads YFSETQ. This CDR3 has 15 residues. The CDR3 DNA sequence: TGCGCCAGCAGCTTGGTGGGACAGGGGGCCTACGAGCAGTACTTC. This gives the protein CASSLVGQGAYEQYF.

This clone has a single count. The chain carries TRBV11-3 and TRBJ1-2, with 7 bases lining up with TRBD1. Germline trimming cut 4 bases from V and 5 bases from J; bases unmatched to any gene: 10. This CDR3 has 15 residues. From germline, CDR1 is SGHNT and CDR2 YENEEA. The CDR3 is CASSSSDRVDYGYTF. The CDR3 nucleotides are TGTGCCAGCAGCTCGAGCGACAGGGTGGATTATGGCTACACCTTC.

CDR3 region: CASSLQGNETQYF. The DNA of the CDR3 is TGTGCCAGCAGCTTACAGGGGAACGAGACCCAGTACTTC. V and J are TRBV11-2 and TRBJ2-5; D possibly corresponds to TRBD1 (6 bases). From germline, CDR1 is SGHAT and CDR2 FQNNGV. The CDR3 contains 13 residues. The V end lost 2 bases, the J end lost 5 bases, and 9 bases lay between the germline ends.

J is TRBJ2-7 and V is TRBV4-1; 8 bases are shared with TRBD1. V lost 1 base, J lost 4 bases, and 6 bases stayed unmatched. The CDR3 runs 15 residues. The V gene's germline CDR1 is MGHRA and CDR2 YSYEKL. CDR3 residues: CASSQGADREYEQYF. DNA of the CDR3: TGCGCCAGCAGCCAAGGAGCGGACAGGGAATACGAGCAGTACTTC.

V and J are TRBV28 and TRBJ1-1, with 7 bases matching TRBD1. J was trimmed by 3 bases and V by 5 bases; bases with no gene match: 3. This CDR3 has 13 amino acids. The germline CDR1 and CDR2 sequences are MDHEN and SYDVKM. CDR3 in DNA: TGTGCCAGCAGTGGTACAGGGGACACTGAAGCTTTCTTT. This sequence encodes CASSGTGDTEAFF.

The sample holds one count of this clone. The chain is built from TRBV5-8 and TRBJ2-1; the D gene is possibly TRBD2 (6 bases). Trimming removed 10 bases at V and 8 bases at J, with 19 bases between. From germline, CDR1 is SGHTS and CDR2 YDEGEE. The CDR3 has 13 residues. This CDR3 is CASRLGVRDEQFF. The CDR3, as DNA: TGTGCCTCCAGACTAGGAGTAAGAGATGAGCAGTTCTTC.